Given below is one T cell receptor (beta chain) in context. This sample is part of a study of blood T cell repertoires in COVID-19. Study as a whole: Nucleic acid was either cDNA or gDNA, and it came from T cells, B-cell-depleted T cells, or PBMCs.

Cohort assignment relied on participant-reported clinical history. CDR3 length: 15 amino acids. V was clipped by 3 bases and J by 7 bases, with 13 bases between them. The germline V gene encodes CDR1 LNHDA and CDR2 SQIVND (reference sequence). The authors' processing: Amplified reference gene primers provided the basis for estimating nucleated cell counts. Generated by immunoSEQ multiplex PCR, the TCRdb table keeps only in-frame clones and is missing some. For V, J and clone size, that table is used; D and trimming come from the DNA. Of about 320,000 clones detected, 87% appear once; the ten largest clones hold 8.5% to 10%.

The sequenced sample was PBMCs or T cells enriched from blood (not recorded which). The chain joins TRBV19 to TRBJ1-6, with D uncertain. This TCR came from a woman between 18 and 30 years old who had recovered from COVID-19. CDR3 in DNA: TGTGCCAGTAGTATTATCGGGGTTCAAAATTCACCCCTCCACTTT. Protein sequence: CASSIIGVQNSPLHF.